Listed here are 20 T cell receptor beta chains from one sample, sequenced in a study of control samples from healthy donors and cancer patients. Sequencing was performed with immunoSEQ multiplex PCR; in TCRdb, only in-frame clones are kept and a portion is missing. Found here are under 55,000 clones, 80% of them singletons; the top ten hold 10%. The sample was blood. The receptors here all came from a man aged 70 or older in good health.

The rearrangement links TRBV7-2 to TRBJ1-3; 10 nucleotides match TRBD1. The germline V gene has CDR1 SGHTA and CDR2 FQGNSA. The J segment lost 3 bases and the V segment lost 4 bases, leaving 6 bases of the junction unmatched. The CDR3 covers 16 residues. The CDR3 spells CASSWTGTGVGNTIYF. The CDR3 region has the DNA TGTGCCAGCAGCTGGACCGGGACAGGGGTTGGAAACACCATATATTTT. The entire variable domain, with the rest obtained from reference TRBV7-2 and TRBJ1-3, is as follows: GAGVSQSPSNKVTEKGKDVELRCDPISGHTALYWYRQSLGQGLEFLIYFQGNSAPDKSGLPSDRFSAERTGGSVSTLTIQRTQQEDSAVYLCASSWTGTGVGNTIYFGEGSWLTVV.

The DNA of the CDR3 is TGCAGCGTTGTAGGGGGCCACGGAGTGGATGAGCAGTTCTTC. Translation gives CSVVGGHGVDEQFF. This rearrangement joins TRBV29-1 to TRBJ2-1, with 7 bases aligning to TRBD1. The CDR3 runs to 14 residues. The V segment lost 4 bases and the J segment 8 bases; nucleotides outside the gene matches: 11. Germline values: CDR1 SQVTM, CDR2 ANQGSEA.

The J gene is TRBJ2-7, the V gene TRBV30; D may be TRBD2 (5 bases). Germline assignment: CDR1 GTSNPN and CDR2 SVGIG (reference sequence). The CDR3 is 13 amino acids. The V end was cut by 4 bases, the J end by 2 bases, with 12 bases between. In nucleotides, the CDR3 is TGTGCCTGGACCTTAACTAGTACCTACGAGCAGTACTTC. Residues: CAWTLTSTYEQYF. Drawing the rest from reference TRBV30 and TRBJ2-7, the complete variable domain is SQTIHQWPATLVQPVGSPLSLECTVEGTSNPNLYWYRQAAGRGLQLLFYSVGIGQISSEVPQNLSASRPQDRQFILSSKKLLLSDSGFYLCAWTLTSTYEQYFGPGTRLTVT.

This chain joins TRBV19 and TRBJ2-1; possible D gene TRBD2, 6 bases. This CDR3 has 17 amino acids. Per the germline V gene, CDR1 is LNHDA and CDR2 is SQIVND (reference sequence). The V end lost 4 bases, the J end lost 9 bases, and 25 bases lay between the germline ends. CDR3 protein: CASSRPGVRGRLGEQFF. Written as DNA, the CDR3 is TGTGCCAGTAGTAGACCCGGGGTTCGGGGGAGGCTAGGTGAGCAGTTCTTC. The full variable domain, completed using reference TRBV19 and TRBJ2-1, is DGGITQSPKYLFRKEGQNVTLSCEQNLNHDAMYWYRQDPGQGLRLIYYSQIVNDFQKGDIAEGYSVSREKKESFPLTVTSAQKNPTAFYLCASSRPGVRGRLGEQFFGPGTRLTVL.

This chain connects TRBV15 to TRBJ1-3, with D possibly being TRBD1 (5 bases). V shed 4 bases and J shed 0 bases, with 13 bases lying between them. CDR1 is LNHNV and CDR2 is YYDKDF in the germline V gene (reference sequence). This CDR3 is built from 16 residues. The CDR3 nucleotides are TGTGCCACCAGCACGTTACAGGAAAACTCTGGAAACACCATATATTTT. Protein: CATSTLQENSGNTIYF.

The genes are TRBV19 and TRBJ1-3; 7 bases are a match to TRBD1. With V trimmed by 7 bases and J by 0 bases, 6 bases remained unmatched. CDR1 is LNHDA, CDR2 SQIVND, per germline (reference sequence). This CDR3 has 15 residues. CDR3 residues: CASIGTAGSGNTIYF. The CDR3 DNA reads TGTGCCAGTATAGGGACAGCGGGCTCTGGAAACACCATATATTTT. Using reference TRBV19 and TRBJ1-3 for the parts outside the CDR3, the full variable domain is DGGITQSPKYLFRKEGQNVTLSCEQNLNHDAMYWYRQDPGQGLRLIYYSQIVNDFQKGDIAEGYSVSREKKESFPLTVTSAQKNPTAFYLCASIGTAGSGNTIYFGEGSWLTVV.

This clone was picked up a small number of times. This chain connects TRBV19 to TRBJ1-6, with D unclear. V was shortened by 7 bases and J by 5 bases, with 12 bases between the two germline ends. This CDR3 is built from 14 residues. CDR1 and CDR2 from the germline V gene are LNHDA and SQIVND (reference sequence). The CDR3 spells CASKGDLNNSPLHF. CDR3 DNA: TGTGCCAGTAAAGGAGATTTGAATAATTCACCCCTCCACTTT.

The chain is built from TRBV5-1 and TRBJ2-5; maybe TRBD1 (6 bases). Germline CDR1 SGHRS, CDR2 YFSETQ. This CDR3 contains 14 residues. V shed 1 base and J shed 2 bases, with 9 bases lying between them. In nucleotides, the CDR3 is TGCGCCAGCAGCTTGCTAACAGGGCAAGAGACCCAGTACTTC. This gives the protein CASSLLTGQETQYF.

The chain recombines TRBV6-5 with TRBJ2-7, with a weak D call TRBD1 (6 bases). CDR3 length: 16 amino acids. The V gene's germline CDR1 is MNHEY and CDR2 SVGAGI. The germline V and J ends were trimmed by 0 bases and 3 bases, with 15 bases remaining between them. The CDR3 sequence is CASSYSGAGLRYEQYF. CDR3 in DNA: TGTGCCAGCAGTTACTCGGGGGCAGGATTACGCTACGAGCAGTACTTC.

The chain has TRBV3-1 (or the pseudogene TRBV3-2) and TRBJ2-3; D not resolved. The CDR3 is made up of 15 amino acids. Trimming took 0 bases from V and 11 from J, leaving 18 bases between them. Germline V gene lookup returns CDR1 LGHDT and CDR2 YNNKEL (reference sequence). CDR3 loop: CASSQDYAVLGRQYF. The CDR3 DNA reads as TGTGCCAGCAGCCAAGATTATGCGGTTTTGGGTAGGCAGTATTTT.

The CDR3 DNA reads TGTGCCAGCAGCCCCAACGACGAACTAGCGTCTGTTGTTGAGCAGTTCTTC. Its protein product is CASSPNDELASVVEQFF. This chain joins TRBV4-2 and TRBJ2-1; 7 positions match TRBD2. The V gene's germline CDR1 is LGHNA and CDR2 YNFKEQ. The CDR3 consists of 17 residues. V was clipped by 4 bases and J by 9 bases; unmatched bases: 18.

This clone occurred once. The J gene is TRBJ1-5, the V gene TRBV7-9; D not resolved. V was pared by 3 bases and J by 1 base, with 4 bases between. The germline V gene has CDR1 SEHNR and CDR2 FQNEAQ (reference sequence). The CDR3 consists of 13 residues. The CDR3 region is CASSFISNQPQHF. The CDR3 bases are TGTGCCAGCAGCTTTATAAGCAATCAGCCCCAGCATTTT.

The chain uses TRBV7-9 and TRBJ2-2; D is tentatively TRBD1 or TRBD2 (5 bases each). Deletions cut 7 bases from V and 3 bases from J, with 21 bases between. Germline V gene lookup returns CDR1 SEHNR and CDR2 FQNEAQ (reference sequence). The CDR3 extends over 17 amino acids. DNA of the CDR3: TGTGCCAGCAATCCGACAACGGGGCTAGACTACACCGGGGAGCTGTTTTTT. Translation: CASNPTTGLDYTGELFF.

This chain links TRBV19 with TRBJ2-7; unclear D gene. The V end lost 5 bases, the J end lost 3 bases, and 11 bases lay between the germline ends. This CDR3 is built from 13 residues. The germline V gene encodes CDR1 LNHDA and CDR2 SQIVND (reference sequence). CDR3 sequence (DNA): TGTGCCAGTAGTTCCGGCGACGTCTACGAGCAGTACTTC. This translates into CASSSGDVYEQYF.

This chain connects TRBV5-1 to TRBJ2-5; D gene ambiguous. The germline gives CDR1 SGHRS, CDR2 YFSETQ. V was pared by 0 bases and J by 1 base, with 7 bases between. This CDR3 region has 14 residues. CDR3 nucleotide sequence: TGCGCCAGCAGCTTGGTCCGGGTCCAAGAGACCCAGTACTTC. Translating it yields CASSLVRVQETQYF.

This rearrangement joins TRBV15 to TRBJ1-5, with D possibly being TRBD1 (6 bases). This CDR3 region has 16 residues. Deletions cut 3 bases from V and 7 bases from J, with 19 bases between. CDR1 LNHNV and CDR2 YYDKDF come from the germline V gene (reference sequence). The CDR3 region is CATSSLTWGAEQPQHF. In nucleotides, the CDR3 is TGTGCCACCAGCAGCCTCACGTGGGGGGCAGAACAGCCCCAGCATTTT.

The rearrangement uses TRBV28 and TRBJ1-2; 8 bases fit TRBD1. The CDR3 is made up of 13 amino acids. Germline loops: CDR1 MDHEN, CDR2 SYDVKM. The V and J ends lost 10 bases and 1 base, in that order; junction bases with no gene match: 5. CDR3 protein: CAIWTGSNYGYTF. The DNA of the CDR3 is TGTGCCATCTGGACAGGGAGTAACTATGGCTACACCTTC.

This clone has just one count. The V gene is TRBV29-1, the J gene TRBJ2-3; D is undetermined. The germline V gene has CDR1 SQVTM and CDR2 ANQGSEA. Trimming stripped 7 bases from V and 0 bases from J, with 11 bases between. The CDR3 runs 13 residues. CDR3 residues: CSAATRSTDTQYF. The CDR3 DNA follows: TGCAGCGCCGCTACCCGTAGCACAGATACGCAGTATTTT.

J is TRBJ2-5 and V is TRBV7-2; no clear D gene. Germline CDR1 is SGHTA and CDR2 is FQGNSA. CDR3 size: 13 residues. V lost 3 bases and J 4 bases, leaving 9 bases between the germline ends. In DNA form, the CDR3 reads TGTGCCAGCAGCTTGAGAGTCCCAGAGACCCAGTACTTC. Its translation: CASSLRVPETQYF.

This chain links TRBV6-1 with TRBJ1-6; TRBD1 might be the D (5 bases). This CDR3 comprises 15 residues. Trimming shortened V by 3 bases and J by 4 bases, and 10 bases separated the two germline ends. Germline V CDR1 and CDR2: MNHNS, SASEGT. In DNA, the CDR3 is TGTGCCAGCAGTGAGATCCGACAGTATAATTCACCCCTCCACTTT. Translating gives CASSEIRQYNSPLHF.